The 10 T cell receptor beta chains reported below all come from one sample, sequenced in a study of response to subunit inactivated influenza vaccine. TCRdb itself ran the RT-PCR reads through MiXCR, one entry per CDR3 protein. The sample consists of some 300,000 distinct CDR3 sequences, approximately 21% of them appearing once. The sequences come from PBMCs from blood, collected 21 months after vaccination. The source of these receptors is a man between 50 and 75 years old who received an inactivated influenza vaccine.

This clonotype was detected a few times. The rearrangement links TRBV6-2 or TRBV6-3 to TRBJ2-7, with D hard to call. V was trimmed by 1 base and J by 6 bases, leaving 4 bases between them. Germline CDR1 reads MNHEY; CDR2 reads SVGEGT. CDR3 length: 11 residues. The CDR3 protein is CASSYFPEQYF. The CDR3 nucleotides read TGTGCCAGCAGTTACTTTCCCGAGCAGTACTTC.

V usage is TRBV7-9 and J usage is TRBJ1-3; D gene uncertain. The CDR3 is 15 amino acids. Germline V gene data show CDR1 as SEHNR and CDR2 as FQNEAQ (reference sequence). Trimming shortened V by 3 bases and J by 0 bases, and 9 bases separated the two germline ends. CDR3 nucleotide sequence: TGTGCCAGCAGCTTGTACACGATCTCTGGAAACACCATATATTTT. Amino acids: CASSLYTISGNTIYF.

This clonotype appeared a few times. V and J are TRBV19 and TRBJ1-4; D is possibly TRBD1 (6 bases). The V end was cut by 5 bases, the J end by 3 bases, with 13 bases between. This CDR3 has 15 amino acids. CDR1 and CDR2 from the germline V gene are LNHDA and SQIVND (reference sequence). CDR3 loop: CASSLSEGANEKLFF. CDR3 sequence (DNA): TGTGCCAGTAGTCTTTCTGAGGGGGCTAATGAAAAACTGTTTTTT.

The table lists this clonotype with a few counts. The chain joins TRBV20-1 to TRBJ1-1, with 11 bases that match TRBD1. The junction had 5 bases not matched to a gene; V was cut back by 7 bases and J by 10 bases. The CDR3 has 11 amino acids. The germline CDR1 and CDR2 sequences are DFQATT and SNEGSKA (reference sequence). CDR3 residues: CSEGDRGLAFF. In DNA form, the CDR3 reads TGCAGTGAGGGGGACAGGGGGTTAGCTTTCTTT.

This clonotype has a count of ten or more. The rearrangement uses TRBV7-2 and TRBJ2-1; 7 bases fit TRBD2. V shed 7 bases, J shed 7 bases, and the junction held 13 bases outside the gene matches. Per the germline V gene, CDR1 is SGHTA and CDR2 is FQGNSA. This CDR3 spans 15 amino acids. The CDR3 coding sequence is TGTGCCAGCAACCGAAGACCGGGAGGAATAAATGAGCAGTTCTTC. Translation: CASNRRPGGINEQFF.

There are many counts of this clonotype. The rearrangement joins TRBV10-3 to TRBJ1-1; 7 nucleotides align to TRBD1. CDR3 length equals 14 residues. CDR1 and CDR2 (germline): ENHRY, SYGVKD. The V gene end was trimmed by 7 bases and the J gene end by 8 bases; junction bases not matched to a gene: 13. Written as DNA, the CDR3 is TGTGCCATCAACCGGGACAGTTCACGCTGGGAAGCTTTCTTT. Translating it yields CAINRDSSRWEAFF.

The chain carries TRBV12-3 or TRBV12-4 and TRBJ2-4, with 7 bases that match TRBD1. V dropped 5 bases and J dropped 3; count of bases not matched to a gene: 7. The CDR3 contains 15 residues. CDR3 DNA: TGTGCCAGCAGTCCTGACAGGGCCATCAAAAACATTCAGTACTTC. Protein: CASSPDRAIKNIQYF.

This clonotype came up many times. The rearrangement links TRBV18 to TRBJ1-1; TRBD1 aligns across 9 bases. The CDR3 is made up of 18 amino acids. Germline V gene sequence: CDR1 KGHSH, CDR2 LQKENI. V lost 3 bases, J lost 5 bases, and 16 bases stayed unmatched. The CDR3, as DNA: TGTGCCAGCTCACCCTCCCGCTTGGGACAGGGAACGCGAACTGAAGCTTTCTTT. It specifies CASSPSRLGQGTRTEAFF.

This clonotype was seen at least ten times. The genes are TRBV7-9 and TRBJ1-2; the D is unclear. Trimming shortened V by 0 bases and J by 4 bases, and 6 bases separated the two germline ends. Per germline, CDR1 SEHNR and CDR2 FQNEAQ (reference sequence). CDR3 length: 13 amino acids. The CDR3 here is CASSLAGSYGYTF. Written as DNA, the CDR3 is TGTGCCAGCAGCTTAGCCGGGAGCTATGGCTACACCTTC.

The V and J genes are TRBV7-2 and TRBJ1-2; 8 bases fit TRBD1. The germline CDR1 and CDR2 sequences are SGHTA and FQGNSA. V dropped 0 bases and J dropped 4; count of bases not matched to a gene: 4. This CDR3 comprises 15 residues. CDR3 sequence reads: CASSLAGTGIYGYTF. DNA for the CDR3: TGTGCCAGCAGCTTAGCGGGGACAGGAATCTATGGCTACACCTTC. Full variable domain (rest looked up from reference TRBV7-2 and TRBJ1-2): GAGVSQSPSNKVTEKGKDVELRCDPISGHTALYWYRQSLGQGLEFLIYFQGNSAPDKSGLPSDRFSAERTGGSVSTLTIQRTQQEDSAVYLCASSLAGTGIYGYTFGSGTRLTVV.